The clone carrying this T cell receptor beta chain was counted many times. Its target is unknown. Unique molecular identifiers were built into the TCRbeta library. TCRdb itself ran the PCR reads through MiXCR, one entry per CDR3 protein. The sample yields around 600,000 distinct CDR3 sequences, about 23% seen once. Losses at the gene ends were 6 bases for V and 2 bases for J; bases not matched to a gene: 15. The germline V gene has CDR1 SQVTM and CDR2 ANQGSEA. The CDR3 extends over 17 amino acids. This sample stems from a study of T-cell reconstitution after alpha-beta-depleted transplantation in children. Points from the study as a whole: Recipient T cells and thymic progenitors that survived gave rise to the high TCRbeta diversity observed at day 60 in some patients. One year after transplant, T-cell counts and diversity came mostly from newly produced T cells. Several hundred expanded graft clones reportedly were the source of alpha-beta T cells about two months after transplant.

This chain links TRBV29-1 with TRBJ2-5; 10 bases match TRBD2. The material sequenced was PBMCs, mostly from graft donor cells, taken 360 days after TCRalphabeta/CD19-depleted stem cell transplant. The sequence was collected from a boy in the first two years of life who had a stem cell transplant for acute myeloid leukemia, so the T cells may come from the graft donor. CDR3 protein: CSVATELAGVPQETQYF. CDR3 DNA: TGCAGCGTCGCCACCGAGCTAGCGGGGGTCCCTCAAGAGACCCAGTACTTC.